This T cell receptor beta chain is drawn from a study of T cells in Graves' hyperthyroidism and ophthalmopathy. Study conclusions and caveats: Before onset, ophthalmopathy was predicted by the model a median about 6.2 months earlier. Blood also carried most thyroid clonotypes expanded above 0.001. A model of 13 V-J pairs discriminated ophthalmopathy from stable hyperthyroidism.

Amplification of TCR beta CDR3 regions used RNA as the template. The primer set for the first-round RT-PCR of the TCR CDR3 was HTBI. Each CDR3 protein gets one entry after TCRdb re-called the multiplex PCR reads with MiXCR. Among some 490,000 distinct CDR3 sequences listed, around a fifth were seen once. This clonotype was counted ten times or more. The antigen remains undetermined. The sequencing sample was made of blood. The clonotype originates from a woman aged 70-85 years with Graves' ophthalmopathy.

This CDR3 is CASSRTSGGGTDTQYF. For the CDR3, the DNA is TGTGCCAGCAGCCGGACTAGCGGGGGGGGCACAGATACGCAGTATTTT. The rearrangement uses TRBV12-3 or TRBV12-4 and TRBJ2-3; 15 bases agree with TRBD2. CDR3 length: 16 residues. Losses at the gene ends were 6 bases for V and 1 base for J; bases not matched to a gene: 2.